This is a list of T cell receptor beta chains from one sample in a study of neoadjuvant anti-PD-1 for oral cavity cancer. Using immunoSEQ multiplex PCR, the repertoire was profiled, and TCRdb retains in-frame clones only, with some absent. This sample carries 24,000 or so clones, around a quarter of them seen once, and the ten largest clones take 16%. Sequences were derived from tumor tissue, sampled after nivolumab (anti-PD-1) treatment. The receptors stem from a person aged 35 to 85 with oral cavity squamous cell carcinoma. Both conserved end residues are part of each CDR3. Each record gives: D gene, J gene, clone size, V gene, CDR3 length, CDR3 protein, CDR3 DNA. The D gene is left open where the match is weak. Some rows have no size entry. The others give once, few or many, or a class for an expanded clone.

. | TRBJ2-3 | . | TRBV7-8 | 16 | CASSLSSLRGTDTQYF | TGTGCCAGCAGCTTAAGTTCCTTACGCGGCACAGATACGCAGTATTTT
. | TRBJ2-3 | . | TRBV9 | 14 | CASSVGWDKDTQYF | TGTGCCAGCAGCGTAGGGTGGGATAAAGATACGCAGTATTTT
. | TRBJ2-3 | . | TRBV29-1 | 13 | CSTTGTATDTQYF | TGCAGCACGACCGGGACGGCAACAGATACGCAGTATTTT
. | TRBJ1-4 | few | TRBV27 | 14 | CASSSLQLHEKLFF | TGTGCCAGCAGTTCTTTACAGCTTCATGAAAAACTGTTTTTT
TRBD1 | TRBJ1-2 | . | TRBV27 | 14 | CASRDGTGGKGYTF | TGTGCCAGCAGAGACGGCACAGGGGGTAAGGGCTACACCTTC
. | TRBJ2-7 | . | TRBV27 | 14 | CASSFDYRDHEQYF | TGTGCCAGCAGTTTTGACTACCGCGACCACGAGCAGTACTTC
. | TRBJ1-2 | . | TRBV2 | 11 | CASSGGIGYTF | TGTGCCAGCAGTGGGGGAATTGGCTACACCTTC
. | TRBJ2-3 | . | TRBV7-9 | 14 | CASSLDGTLDTQYF | TGTGCCAGCAGCTTAGACGGGACACTTGATACGCAGTATTTT
. | TRBJ2-3 | . | TRBV6-4 | 15 | CASSDSIGITDTQYF | TGTGCCAGCAGTGACTCAATAGGAATCACAGATACGCAGTATTTT
TRBD2 | TRBJ2-1 | . | TRBV5-1 | 15 | CASSEGLAGVNEQFF | TGCGCCAGCAGCGAGGGACTAGCGGGAGTCAATGAGCAGTTCTTC
TRBD1 | TRBJ1-1 | . | TRBV9 | 14 | CASSVWDRATEAFF | TGTGCCAGCAGCGTATGGGACAGGGCTACTGAAGCTTTCTTT
. | TRBJ1-1 | . | TRBV28 | 16 | CASSLSAGHMNTEAFF | TGTGCCAGCAGTTTGTCGGCAGGGCACATGAACACTGAAGCTTTCTTT
. | TRBJ2-6 | . | TRBV5-6 | 16 | CASSRDISTGANVLTF | TGTGCCAGCAGCCGGGACATCTCGACCGGGGCCAACGTCCTGACTTTC
. | TRBJ2-1 | few | TRBV7-3 | 13 | CASSPNQGYEQFF | TGTGCCAGCAGTCCGAATCAGGGTTATGAGCAGTTCTTC
. | TRBJ1-1 | few | TRBV28 | 16 | CASSLSPPRGRPEAFF | TGTGCCAGCAGTTTATCGCCCCCACGGGGACGGCCTGAAGCTTTCTTT
TRBD1 | TRBJ2-3 | . | TRBV9 | 17 | CASSVEGTGKFTDTQYF | TGTGCCAGCAGCGTAGAAGGGACAGGAAAGTTCACAGATACGCAGTATTTT
. | TRBJ2-7 | . | TRBV7-9 | 12 | CASSSSGDEQYF | TGTGCCAGCAGCTCATCAGGGGACGAGCAGTACTTC
. | TRBJ2-7 | . | TRBV7-8 | 13 | CASSLGHSYEQYF | TGTGCCAGCAGCTTAGGACACTCCTACGAGCAGTACTTC
TRBD1 | TRBJ1-1 | . | TRBV2 | 16 | CASRLAGTGYLSEAFF | TGTGCCAGCAGGCTTGCCGGGACAGGGTATCTCTCTGAAGCTTTCTTT
. | TRBJ2-1 | . | TRBV4-2 | 12 | CASSLSRDEQFF | TGTGCCAGCAGCCTGTCCCGGGATGAGCAGTTCTTC
. | TRBJ2-1 | . | TRBV20-1 | 11 | CSARGENEQFF | TGCAGTGCTAGGGGCGAAAATGAGCAGTTCTTC
. | TRBJ1-1 | many | TRBV4-1 | 17 | CASSRTTPIKVNTEAFF | TGCGCCAGCAGCCGGACAACACCCATCAAGGTGAACACTGAAGCTTTCTTT
. | TRBJ2-2 | many | TRBV7-9 | 16 | CASSPSSAANTGELFF | TGTGCCAGCAGCCCCTCTAGCGCCGCGAACACCGGGGAGCTGTTTTTT
. | TRBJ1-2 | . | TRBV5-6 | 14 | CASSSPRTVHGYTF | TGTGCCAGCAGCTCACCAAGGACAGTCCATGGCTACACCTTC
. | TRBJ2-3 | . | TRBV11-2 | 14 | CASSLWGKTDTQYF | TGTGCCAGCAGCCTTTGGGGCAAGACAGATACGCAGTATTTT
. | TRBJ1-2 | . | TRBV5-1 | 15 | CASSLGRGYDYGYTF | TGCGCCAGCAGCTTAGGAAGGGGCTATGACTATGGCTACACCTTC
. | TRBJ1-2 | . | TRBV6-6 | 14 | CASSDPDSLYGYTF | TGTGCCAGCAGTGACCCCGACAGCCTCTATGGCTACACCTTC
. | TRBJ1-1 | few | TRBV18 | 14 | CASSPGRENTEAFF | TGTGCCAGCTCACCGGGACGGGAGAACACTGAAGCTTTCTTT
. | TRBJ1-3 | many | TRBV4-1 | 16 | CASSLESDLSGNTIYF | TGCGCCAGCAGCCTGGAATCGGATCTCTCTGGAAACACCATATATTTT
. | TRBJ2-6 | . | TRBV11-2 | 17 | CASSLRGAAAGANVLTF | TGTGCCAGCAGCTTAAGGGGGGCGGCGGCTGGGGCCAACGTCCTGACTTTC
. | TRBJ1-3 | medium-sized | TRBV30 | 13 | CAWSVTGGNTIYF | TGTGCCTGGAGTGTAACAGGGGGAAACACCATATATTTT
. | TRBJ2-7 | . | TRBV10-1 | 15 | CASSESRGGIYEQYF | TGCGCCAGCAGTGAGTCTCGAGGAGGGATCTACGAGCAGTACTTC
. | TRBJ2-7 | . | TRBV5-1 | 13 | CASSLRLGAEQYF | TGCGCCAGCAGCTTAAGGTTGGGCGCCGAGCAGTACTTC
. | TRBJ2-6 | few | TRBV18 | 14 | CASSPSSGANVLTF | TGTGCCAGCTCACCGAGCTCTGGGGCCAACGTCCTGACTTTC
. | TRBJ2-1 | . | TRBV30 | 13 | CAWSVPRGGEQFF | TGTGCCTGGAGTGTACCCAGGGGTGGTGAGCAGTTCTTC
. | TRBJ2-5 | few | TRBV9 | 13 | CASSAHREETQYF | TGTGCCAGCAGCGCCCACAGGGAAGAGACCCAGTACTTC
. | TRBJ1-5 | many | TRBV30 | 14 | CAWSVIGSNQPQHF | TGTGCCTGGAGTGTCATAGGTAGCAATCAGCCCCAGCATTTT
TRBD2 | TRBJ2-3 | few | TRBV18 | 17 | CASSTFGTSGGTDTQYF | TGTGCCAGCTCAACCTTTGGGACTAGCGGAGGAACAGATACGCAGTATTTT
. | TRBJ2-2 | medium-sized | TRBV7-3 | 13 | CASGEGAVGELFF | TGTGCCAGCGGTGAGGGCGCGGTCGGGGAGCTGTTTTTT
. | TRBJ2-1 | . | TRBV30 | 13 | CAWSLTSSNEQFF | TGTGCCTGGAGCCTAACTAGCTCCAATGAGCAGTTCTTC
. | TRBJ1-1 | few | TRBV6-1 | 13 | CASSDAGETEAFF | TGTGCCAGCAGTGATGCAGGGGAGACTGAAGCTTTCTTT
TRBD2 | TRBJ2-1 | . | TRBV5-1 | 14 | CASSSRLASDEQFF | TGCGCCAGCAGCTCCCGACTAGCTTCGGATGAGCAGTTCTTC
TRBD2 | TRBJ2-5 | . | TRBV5-8 | 15 | CASSPGLAGGETQYF | TGTGCCAGCAGCCCGGGACTAGCGGGGGGTGAGACCCAGTACTTC
. | TRBJ1-5 | . | TRBV7-6 | 16 | CASSLRSGMGNQPQHF | TGTGCCAGCAGCTTAAGGTCAGGGATGGGCAATCAGCCCCAGCATTTT
. | TRBJ2-3 | . | TRBV11-1 | 13 | CASSQGLPDTQYF | TGTGCCAGCAGCCAGGGACTGCCAGATACGCAGTATTTT
. | TRBJ2-1 | few | TRBV5-4 | 15 | CASSLAGRTDNEQFF | TGTGCCAGCAGCTTGGCTGGTAGGACAGACAATGAGCAGTTCTTC
. | TRBJ2-7 | few | TRBV5-6 | 14 | CASSPAGRAYEQYF | TGTGCCAGCAGCCCGGCCGGCAGGGCCTACGAGCAGTACTTC
. | TRBJ2-7 | . | TRBV6-1 | 13 | CASSEGVTYEQYF | TGTGCCAGCAGTGAAGGGGTCACCTACGAGCAGTACTTC
TRBD2 | TRBJ2-1 | medium-sized | TRBV10-2 | 17 | CASSDLTSGSSYNEQFF | TGCGCCAGCAGTGACTTGACTAGCGGGAGTTCCTACAATGAGCAGTTCTTC
. | TRBJ2-5 | . | TRBV18 | 13 | CASSSGLQETQYF | TGTGCCAGCTCATCGGGACTCCAAGAGACCCAGTACTTC
. | TRBJ2-7 | few | TRBV7-2 | 11 | CASSLVYEQYF | TGTGCCAGCAGCTTAGTTTACGAGCAGTACTTC
. | TRBJ1-1 | . | TRBV5-4 | 13 | CASSPELNTEAFF | TGTGCCAGCAGCCCTGAACTGAACACTGAAGCTTTCTTT
. | TRBJ1-2 | medium-sized | TRBV2 | 13 | CASSVGLSYGYTF | TGTGCCAGCAGTGTGGGATTAAGCTATGGCTACACCTTC
. | TRBJ2-7 | . | TRBV6-5 | 13 | CASRQDLYREQYF | TGTGCCAGCAGGCAAGACCTTTACCGCGAGCAGTACTTC
. | TRBJ2-2 | . | TRBV14 | 14 | CASRRGRNTGELFF | TGTGCCAGCAGAAGAGGGAGAAACACCGGGGAGCTGTTTTTT
TRBD2 | TRBJ2-1 | few | TRBV4-1 | 15 | CASSQAWEGYNEQFF | TGCGCCAGCAGCCAAGCTTGGGAGGGGTACAATGAGCAGTTCTTC
. | TRBJ2-5 | few | TRBV10-2 | 12 | CASSRTEETQYF | TGCGCCAGCAGTAGGACGGAAGAGACCCAGTACTTC
TRBD2 | TRBJ2-3 | . | TRBV4-1 | 17 | CASSPPRWRGGLDTQYF | TGCGCCAGCAGCCCCCCCCGTTGGCGGGGGGGCCTAGATACGCAGTATTTT
. | TRBJ1-5 | . | TRBV7-9 | 13 | CASSLGTNQPQHF | TGTGCCAGCAGCTTAGGCACCAATCAGCCCCAGCATTTT